This passage covers 32 T cell receptor beta chains from one sample sequenced in a study of follicular helper T cells after annual influenza vaccination. Method: immunoSEQ multiplex PCR; TCRdb's copy keeps in-frame clones and lacks some. This sample has about 9,600 clones, with around four fifths found just once. Sample time point: 2014-2015 season, 7 days after vaccination. Sequenced material: CXCR5- memory CD4+ T cells sorted from blood, taken 7 days after influenza vaccination. These receptors originate from an adult who received the influenza vaccine.

The V gene is TRBV28, the J gene TRBJ1-2, with TRBD1 matching over 8 bases. The CDR3 is 14 residues long. Losses at the gene ends were 4 bases for V and 7 bases for J; bases not matched to a gene: 8. CDR1 is MDHEN and CDR2 is SYDVKM in the germline V gene. The CDR3: CASSSGQGGIGYTF. CDR3 bases: TGTGCCAGCAGTTCTGGACAGGGTGGAATTGGCTACACCTTC.

This sequence joins TRBV6-5 and TRBJ1-2; the match to TRBD1 covers 9 bases. V was pared by 6 bases and J by 6 bases, with 2 bases of the junction left unmatched. Germline values: CDR1 MNHEY, CDR2 SVGAGI. CDR3 length: 12 amino acids. The CDR3 DNA is TGTGCCAGCAGCGGACAGGGGAATGGCTACACCTTC. Protein sequence: CASSGQGNGYTF.

This clone occurred once. J is TRBJ2-3 and V is TRBV30, with no clear D. Trimming shortened V by 2 bases and J by 6 bases, and 6 bases separated the two germline ends. CDR1 and CDR2 from the germline V gene are GTSNPN and SVGIG (reference sequence). The CDR3 extends over 11 amino acids. CDR3 loop: CAWSFQDTQYF. The CDR3 DNA reads TGTGCCTGGAGTTTCCAGGATACGCAGTATTTT. The full variable domain, rest sourced from reference TRBV30 and TRBJ2-3, is SQTIHQWPATLVQPVGSPLSLECTVEGTSNPNLYWYRQAAGRGLQLLFYSVGIGQISSEVPQNLSASRPQDRQFILSSKKLLLSDSGFYLCAWSFQDTQYFGPGTRLTVL.

V and J are TRBV7-9 and TRBJ1-2, with D perhaps matching TRBD1 (5 bases). Looked up from germline, CDR1 is SEHNR and CDR2 is FQNEAQ (reference sequence). There are 15 residues in the CDR3. V lost 5 bases and J 13 bases, leaving 26 bases between the germline ends. The CDR3 nucleotides read TGTGCCAGCAGCCCGCGGGATTTTAAAGGGGAGAGTGTCACCTTC. Its translation is CASSPRDFKGESVTF.

V gene TRBV7-2 combines with J gene TRBJ2-1, with no clear D. The CDR3 is 16 amino acids. V lost 0 bases to trimming and J lost 0 bases, with 9 bases between them. Germline CDR1 and CDR2: SGHTA and FQGNSA. Here the CDR3 reads CASSLARPSSYNEQFF. In DNA, the CDR3 is TGTGCCAGCAGCTTAGCCCGACCCAGCTCCTACAATGAGCAGTTCTTC.

This rearrangement joins TRBV5-6 to TRBJ2-2; 11 bases line up with TRBD1. Trimming took 4 bases from V and 7 from J; bases not matched to a gene: 9. This CDR3 region has 16 residues. Germline assignment: CDR1 SGHDT and CDR2 YYEEEE. The CDR3 protein is CASSLGQGGAFGELFF. As DNA, the CDR3 is TGTGCCAGCAGCCTGGGACAGGGGGGGGCTTTCGGGGAGCTGTTTTTT.

The V and J genes are TRBV5-1 and TRBJ2-3, with 10 bases fitting TRBD2. The CDR3 runs 17 residues. V shed 3 bases, J shed 2 bases, and the junction held 9 bases outside the gene matches. CDR1 and CDR2 (germline): SGHRS, YFSETQ. CDR3 residues: CASSWGSGGTLTDTQYF. CDR3 coding DNA: TGCGCCAGCAGCTGGGGTAGCGGGGGGACCCTCACAGATACGCAGTATTTT.

The chain has TRBV18 and TRBJ1-5; D ambiguous. V lost 1 base and J 2 bases, leaving 15 bases between the germline ends. The CDR3 sequence is 17 residues long. Germline V gene data show CDR1 as KGHSH and CDR2 as LQKENI. The CDR3 DNA reads as TGTGCCAGCTCACCACGCGGTCGCGGTGACGGCAATCAGCCCCAGCATTTT. Translation: CASSPRGRGDGNQPQHF.

The chain recombines TRBV28 with TRBJ1-4; D may be TRBD1 (5 bases). This CDR3 is built from 12 residues. CDR1 is MDHEN, CDR2 SYDVKM, per germline. The germline V and J ends were trimmed by 2 bases and 11 bases, with 9 bases remaining between them. The CDR3 reads CASSLRGFKLFF. DNA of the CDR3: TGTGCCAGCAGTTTAAGGGGATTTAAACTGTTTTTT.

The rearrangement uses TRBV29-1 and TRBJ1-1; D uncertain. Trimming cost V 3 bases and J 1 base, with 6 bases left between them. Germline V gene sequence: CDR1 SQVTM, CDR2 ANQGSEA. The CDR3 runs 12 residues. This chain's CDR3 is CSVDRTNTEAFF. CDR3 nucleotide sequence: TGCAGCGTTGACAGAACGAACACTGAAGCTTTCTTT.

V and J are TRBV12-5 and TRBJ2-4; the D gene is possibly TRBD1 (5 bases). The CDR3 contains 17 residues. V was shortened by 2 bases and J by 2 bases, with 16 bases between the two germline ends. The germline V gene has CDR1 LGHNT and CDR2 FRNRAP. The CDR3 spells CASGLSTGGRTKNIQYF. In DNA form, the CDR3 reads TGTGCTAGTGGTTTGTCAACAGGTGGCAGAACCAAAAACATTCAGTACTTC.

This rearrangement joins TRBV7-2 to TRBJ2-1, with D unclear. The ends were cut back, 1 base at V and 7 bases at J, with 8 bases in the middle. This CDR3 region has 13 residues. From germline, CDR1 is SGHTA and CDR2 FQGNSA. This CDR3 reads CASSLVGLNEQFF. Written as DNA, the CDR3 is TGTGCCAGCAGCTTAGTAGGGTTGAATGAGCAGTTCTTC.

This clone was detected once. DNA for the CDR3: TGTGCCAGTATAGAAAGGGATGCCGGGGAGCTGTTTTTT. Translated: CASIERDAGELFF. This chain uses TRBV19 with TRBJ2-2; no clear D gene. The CDR3 totals 13 residues. With 7 bases removed from V and 6 bases from J, the gap between germline ends came to 12 bases. Looked up from germline, CDR1 is LNHDA and CDR2 is SQIVND (reference sequence).

This clone was counted between two and nine times. This chain connects TRBV5-4 to TRBJ1-2; no firm D call. From germline, CDR1 is SGHNT and CDR2 YYREEE (reference sequence). This CDR3 spans 14 amino acids. V shed 1 base and J shed 0 bases, with 7 bases lying between them. The CDR3 DNA is TGTGCCAGCAGCTTGAGCCGGGCTAACTATGGCTACACCTTC. It encodes CASSLSRANYGYTF.

V and J are TRBV18 and TRBJ1-5; no reliable D call. Trimming left V 6 bases short and J 4 bases short, with 10 bases between. Germline V gene sequence: CDR1 KGHSH, CDR2 LQKENI. The CDR3 has 13 amino acids. The DNA for the CDR3 is TGTGCCAGCTCCCCCGGAAGGAATCAGCCCCAGCATTTT. Residues: CASSPGRNQPQHF.

The chain recombines TRBV15 with TRBJ2-1; D uncertain. Trimming removed 1 base at V and 2 bases at J, with 0 bases between. This CDR3 is 12 amino acids long. Per germline, CDR1 LNHNV and CDR2 YYDKDF (reference sequence). The CDR3 region is CATSRAYNEQFF. In DNA, the CDR3 is TGTGCCACCAGCAGAGCCTACAATGAGCAGTTCTTC. Using reference TRBV15 and TRBJ2-1 for the parts outside the CDR3, the full variable domain is DAMVIQNPRYQVTQFGKPVTLSCSQTLNHNVMYWYQQKSSQAPKLLFHYYDKDFNNEADTPDNFQSRRPNTSFCFLDIRSPGLGDTAMYLCATSRAYNEQFFGPGTRLTVL.

This clone was counted once. V usage is TRBV19 and J usage is TRBJ1-2; 7 nucleotides match TRBD1. Trimming took 3 bases from V and 7 from J; bases not matched to a gene: 5. Germline V gene lookup returns CDR1 LNHDA and CDR2 SQIVND (reference sequence). The CDR3 sequence is 13 residues long. The CDR3 sequence is CASSIPQGSGYTF. DNA for the CDR3: TGTGCCAGTAGTATCCCACAGGGGTCTGGCTACACCTTC.

The chain couples TRBV19 to TRBJ1-1; 7 nucleotides align to TRBD1. This CDR3 comprises 13 residues. Germline lookup yields CDR1 LNHDA and CDR2 SQIVND (reference sequence). The CDR3 sequence: CATQGQLNTEAFF. The CDR3 nucleotides are TGTGCGACGCAGGGACAGCTGAACACTGAAGCTTTCTTT. Together with reference TRBV19 and TRBJ1-1, the CDR3 gives the full variable domain: DGGITQSPKYLFRKEGQNVTLSCEQNLNHDAMYWYRQDPGQGLRLIYYSQIVNDFQKGDIAEGYSVSREKKESFPLTVTSAQKNPTAFYLCATQGQLNTEAFFGQGTRLTVV.

CDR3 residues: CASSVDRDEQYF. The CDR3 bases are TGTGCCAGCAGTGTGGATCGCGACGAGCAGTACTTC. The chain uses TRBV2 and TRBJ2-7; no firm D call. The CDR3 length is 12 residues. V was clipped by 4 bases and J by 5 bases, with 9 bases between them. Germline V gene sequence: CDR1 SNHLY, CDR2 FYNNEI. Supplemented by reference TRBV2 and TRBJ2-7, the full variable domain reads EPEVTQTPSHQVTQMGQEVILRCVPISNHLYFYWYRQILGQKVEFLVSFYNNEISEKSEIFDDQFSVERPDGSNFTLKIRSTKLEDSAMYFCASSVDRDEQYFGPGTRLTVT.

This chain links TRBV6-6 with TRBJ1-4, with D possibly TRBD1 on 5 matching bases. Germline V CDR1 and CDR2: MNHNY, SVGAGI (reference sequence). V dropped 6 bases and J dropped 8 bases, with 19 bases sitting between them. The CDR3 has 15 amino acids. CDR3 region: CASSRLGGPREKLFF. As DNA, the CDR3 is TGTGCCAGCAGCAGGCTGGGGGGACCTAGAGAAAAACTGTTTTTT.

The chain carries TRBV29-1 and TRBJ2-7; weak D call: TRBD1 (5 bases). CDR3 length: 15 amino acids. Germline assignment: CDR1 SQVTM and CDR2 ANQGSEA. V lost 1 base and J 0 bases, leaving 13 bases between the germline ends. The DNA of the CDR3 is TGCAGCGTTGAAGGATGGGGCCGTAGCTCCTACGAGCAGTACTTC. It specifies CSVEGWGRSSYEQYF.

This clone appeared once. J is TRBJ2-3 and V is TRBV5-1; 14 bases align to TRBD2. The CDR3 covers 17 residues. J lost 0 bases, V lost 4 bases, and 4 bases had no gene match. Germline V gives CDR1 SGHRS, CDR2 YFSETQ. This chain's CDR3 is CASSAGLAGGSTDTQYF. In DNA, the CDR3 is TGCGCCAGCAGCGCCGGACTAGCGGGGGGCAGCACAGATACGCAGTATTTT.

The gene calls are TRBV5-1 and TRBJ2-4; D unresolved. Trimming took off 1 base at V and 8 bases at J, with 7 bases between the two ends. The CDR3 totals 12 residues. In germline, CDR1 is SGHRS, CDR2 YFSETQ. Here the CDR3 reads CASSLNTDIQYF. Written as DNA, the CDR3 is TGCGCCAGCAGCTTGAATACGGACATTCAGTACTTC.

The V call is TRBV29-1, the J call TRBJ1-2; D is perhaps TRBD1 (5 bases). V lost 0 bases and J 5 bases, leaving 22 bases between the germline ends. The CDR3 spans 17 residues. CDR1 SQVTM and CDR2 ANQGSEA come from the germline V gene. The CDR3 sequence is CSVEDSGFLPSDYGYTF. The CDR3, as DNA: TGCAGCGTTGAAGATTCAGGGTTCCTACCCTCAGATTATGGCTACACCTTC.

This chain uses TRBV7-2 with TRBJ1-2; tentatively, D is TRBD1 (5 bases). With 4 bases removed from V and 13 bases from J, the gap between germline ends came to 25 bases. The CDR3 loop spans 15 amino acids. In germline, CDR1 is SGHTA, CDR2 FQGNSA. The chain's CDR3 is CASSSQPVSGGDRTF. As DNA, the CDR3 is TGTGCCAGCAGCTCCCAACCAGTGTCCGGGGGAGATCGCACCTTC.

The rearrangement links TRBV27 to TRBJ2-3, with 10 bases matching TRBD2. The CDR3 length is 13 residues. V was clipped by 7 bases and J by 5 bases; unmatched bases: 3. Germline values: CDR1 MNHEY, CDR2 SMNVEV (reference sequence). The CDR3, as DNA: TGTGCCAGCAAAGGACTAGCGGAAGATACGCAGTATTTT. This gives the protein CASKGLAEDTQYF.

This chain connects TRBV7-2 to TRBJ1-6, with D unresolved. Germline loops: CDR1 SGHTA, CDR2 FQGNSA. The CDR3 is 16 residues long. Trimming cost V 1 base and J 14 bases, with 21 bases left between them. This CDR3 reads CASSLGKGRGEFTLHF. DNA for the CDR3: TGTGCCAGCAGCTTAGGGAAAGGGCGCGGTGAGTTCACCCTCCACTTT.

This clone was seen a few times. The rearrangement joins TRBV19 to TRBJ2-1, with 9 positions matching TRBD2. The CDR3 has 13 amino acids. V shed 3 bases, J shed 11 bases, and the junction held 5 bases outside the gene matches. In germline, CDR1 is LNHDA, CDR2 SQIVND (reference sequence). For the CDR3, the DNA is TGTGCCAGTAGTATCTCGCCTAGCGGGAAGCAGTTCTTC. This codes for CASSISPSGKQFF.

This chain links TRBV9 with TRBJ2-3, with D possibly matching TRBD2 (5 bases). There are 15 residues in the CDR3. The V and J ends lost 4 bases and 4 bases respectively, with 16 bases between them. Germline lookup yields CDR1 SGDLS and CDR2 YYNGEE. The CDR3 reads CASSSLSGKADTQYF. CDR3 bases: TGTGCCAGCAGCTCCCTATCCGGGAAGGCAGATACGCAGTATTTT.

This chain uses TRBV5-1 with TRBJ2-7, with TRBD2 matching 7 bases. CDR1 SGHRS and CDR2 YFSETQ come from the germline V gene. The CDR3 is 15 residues long. V gave up 4 bases and J gave up 2 bases; unmatched junction bases: 9. In DNA, the CDR3 is TGCGCCAGCAGCGTTGGTGCTAGCGGTACCTACGAGCAGTACTTC. This sequence encodes CASSVGASGTYEQYF. The variable domain in full, completed from reference TRBV5-1 and TRBJ2-7, reads KAGVTQTPRYLIKTRGQQVTLSCSPISGHRSVSWYQQTPGQGLQFLFEYFSETQRNKGNFPGRFSGRQFSNSRSEMNVSTLELGDSALYLCASSVGASGTYEQYFGPGTRLTVT.

V and J are TRBV18 and TRBJ1-2; D call uncertain. The CDR3 runs to 13 residues. Germline assignment: CDR1 KGHSH and CDR2 LQKENI. V lost 3 bases to trimming and J lost 3 bases, with 8 bases between them. CDR3 amino acids: CASSPSEDYGYTF. CDR3 DNA: TGTGCCAGCTCACCTTCTGAAGACTATGGCTACACCTTC.

The J gene is TRBJ2-1, the V gene TRBV5-1; TRBD2 agrees at 7 bases. V was pared by 2 bases and J by 6 bases, with 11 bases of the junction left unmatched. The CDR3 loop spans 16 amino acids. Germline-derived CDR1 and CDR2 are SGHRS and YFSETQ. The CDR3 DNA reads as TGCGCCAGCAGCTTACGGGGCGGGAGTAGCCTCAATGAGCAGTTCTTC. Protein sequence: CASSLRGGSSLNEQFF.